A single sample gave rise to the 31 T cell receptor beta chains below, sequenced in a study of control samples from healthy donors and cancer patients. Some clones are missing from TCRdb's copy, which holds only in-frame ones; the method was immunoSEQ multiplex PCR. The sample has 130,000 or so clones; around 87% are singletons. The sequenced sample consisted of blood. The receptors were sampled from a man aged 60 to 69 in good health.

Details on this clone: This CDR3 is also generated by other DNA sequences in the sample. CDR3 loop: CASSLGRGVVSYEQYF. The CDR3, as DNA: TGTGCCAGCAGCTTGGGGCGGGGGGTGGTCTCCTACGAGCAGTACTTC. The gene calls are TRBV5-6 and TRBJ2-7; 8 bases fit TRBD2. Germline CDR1 is SGHDT and CDR2 is YYEEEE. The V gene end was trimmed by 0 bases and the J gene end by 0 bases; junction bases not matched to a gene: 5. This CDR3 has 16 residues.

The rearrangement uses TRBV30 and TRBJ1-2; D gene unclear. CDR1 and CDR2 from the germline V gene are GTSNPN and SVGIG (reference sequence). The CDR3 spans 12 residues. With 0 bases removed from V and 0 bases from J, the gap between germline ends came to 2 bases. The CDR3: CAWSVPNYGYTF. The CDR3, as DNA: TGTGCCTGGAGTGTACCTAACTATGGCTACACCTTC.

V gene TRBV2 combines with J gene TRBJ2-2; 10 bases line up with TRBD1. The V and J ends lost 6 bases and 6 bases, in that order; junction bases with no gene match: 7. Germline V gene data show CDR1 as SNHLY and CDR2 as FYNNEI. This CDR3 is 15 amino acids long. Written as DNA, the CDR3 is TGTGCCAGCAGGCCGGGACAGGGGAGCGCCGGGGAGCTGTTTTTT. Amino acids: CASRPGQGSAGELFF. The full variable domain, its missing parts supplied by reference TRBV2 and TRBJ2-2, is EPEVTQTPSHQVTQMGQEVILRCVPISNHLYFYWYRQILGQKVEFLVSFYNNEISEKSEIFDDQFSVERPDGSNFTLKIRSTKLEDSAMYFCASRPGQGSAGELFFGEGSRLTVL.

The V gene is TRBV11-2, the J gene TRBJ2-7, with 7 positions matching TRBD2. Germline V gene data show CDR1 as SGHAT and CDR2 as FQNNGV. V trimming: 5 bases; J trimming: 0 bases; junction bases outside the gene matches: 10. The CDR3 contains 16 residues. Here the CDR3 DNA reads TGTGCCAGCAGCAATATAGCGGGTGAAAGCTCCTACGAGCAGTACTTC. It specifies CASSNIAGESSYEQYF.

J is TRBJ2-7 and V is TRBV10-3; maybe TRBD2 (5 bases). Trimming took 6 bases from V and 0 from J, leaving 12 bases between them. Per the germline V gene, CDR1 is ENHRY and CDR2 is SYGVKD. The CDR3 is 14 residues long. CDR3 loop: CAISRDLSSYEQYF. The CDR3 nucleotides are TGTGCCATCAGCCGGGATTTAAGCTCCTACGAGCAGTACTTC.

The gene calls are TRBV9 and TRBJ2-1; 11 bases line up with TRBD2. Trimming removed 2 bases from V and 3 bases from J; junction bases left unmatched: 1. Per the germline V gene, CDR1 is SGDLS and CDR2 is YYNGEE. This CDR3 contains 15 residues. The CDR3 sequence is CASSVTSGDYNEQFF. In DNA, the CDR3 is TGTGCCAGCAGCGTGACTAGCGGGGACTACAATGAGCAGTTCTTC.

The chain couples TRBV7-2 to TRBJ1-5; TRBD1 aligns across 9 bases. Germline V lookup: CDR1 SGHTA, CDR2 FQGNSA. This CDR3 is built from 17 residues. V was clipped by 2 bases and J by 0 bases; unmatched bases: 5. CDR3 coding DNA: TGTGCCAGCAGCTTAACGACAGGGGGATATAGCAATCAGCCCCAGCATTTT. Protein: CASSLTTGGYSNQPQHF.

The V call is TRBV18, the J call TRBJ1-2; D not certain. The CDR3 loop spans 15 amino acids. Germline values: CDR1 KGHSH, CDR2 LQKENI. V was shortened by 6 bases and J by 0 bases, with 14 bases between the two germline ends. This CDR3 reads CASSPPVLTNYGYTF. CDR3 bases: TGTGCCAGCTCGCCCCCGGTTCTGACTAACTATGGCTACACCTTC.

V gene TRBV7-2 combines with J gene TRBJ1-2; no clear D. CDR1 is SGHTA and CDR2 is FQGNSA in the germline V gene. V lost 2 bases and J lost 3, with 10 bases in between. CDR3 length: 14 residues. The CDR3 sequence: CASSLSAGDYGYTF. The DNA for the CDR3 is TGTGCCAGCAGCTTATCGGCAGGCGACTATGGCTACACCTTC.

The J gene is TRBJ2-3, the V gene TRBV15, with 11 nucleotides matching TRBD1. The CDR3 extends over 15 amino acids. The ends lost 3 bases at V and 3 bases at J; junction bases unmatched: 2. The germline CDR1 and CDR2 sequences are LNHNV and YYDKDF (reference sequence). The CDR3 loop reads CATSRDRGRTDTQYF. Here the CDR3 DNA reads TGTGCCACCAGCAGGGACAGGGGGCGAACAGATACGCAGTATTTT. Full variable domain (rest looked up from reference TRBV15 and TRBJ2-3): DAMVIQNPRYQVTQFGKPVTLSCSQTLNHNVMYWYQQKSSQAPKLLFHYYDKDFNNEADTPDNFQSRRPNTSFCFLDIRSPGLGDTAMYLCATSRDRGRTDTQYFGPGTRLTVL.

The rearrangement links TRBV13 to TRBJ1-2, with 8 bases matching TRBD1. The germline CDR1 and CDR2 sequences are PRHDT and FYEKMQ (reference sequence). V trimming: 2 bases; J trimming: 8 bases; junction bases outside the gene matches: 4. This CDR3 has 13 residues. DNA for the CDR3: TGTGCCAGCAGCTTACAGGGGGCAATAGGCTACACCTTC. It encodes CASSLQGAIGYTF.

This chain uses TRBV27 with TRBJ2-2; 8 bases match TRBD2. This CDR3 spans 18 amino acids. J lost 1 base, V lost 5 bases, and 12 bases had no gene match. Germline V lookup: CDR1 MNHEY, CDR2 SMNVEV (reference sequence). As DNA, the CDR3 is TGTGCCAGCAGTCCAATCGGGCCGGGGGGGAAGAACACCGGGGAGCTGTTTTTT. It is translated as CASSPIGPGGKNTGELFF.

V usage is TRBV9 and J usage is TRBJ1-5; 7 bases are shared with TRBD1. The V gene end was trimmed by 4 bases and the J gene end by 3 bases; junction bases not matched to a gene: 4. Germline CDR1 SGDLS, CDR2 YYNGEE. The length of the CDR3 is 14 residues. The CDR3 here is CASSPQGDNQPQHF. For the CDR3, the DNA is TGTGCCAGCAGCCCCCAGGGGGACAATCAGCCCCAGCATTTT.

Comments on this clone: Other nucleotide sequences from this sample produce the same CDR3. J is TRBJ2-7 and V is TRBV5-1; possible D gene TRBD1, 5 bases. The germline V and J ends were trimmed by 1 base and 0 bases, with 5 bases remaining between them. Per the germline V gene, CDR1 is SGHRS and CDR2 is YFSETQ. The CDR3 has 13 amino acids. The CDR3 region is CASSLQGSYEQYF. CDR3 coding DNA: TGCGCCAGCAGCTTGCAGGGCTCCTACGAGCAGTACTTC. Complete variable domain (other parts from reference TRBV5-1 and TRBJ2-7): KAGVTQTPRYLIKTRGQQVTLSCSPISGHRSVSWYQQTPGQGLQFLFEYFSETQRNKGNFPGRFSGRQFSNSRSEMNVSTLELGDSALYLCASSLQGSYEQYFGPGTRLTVT.

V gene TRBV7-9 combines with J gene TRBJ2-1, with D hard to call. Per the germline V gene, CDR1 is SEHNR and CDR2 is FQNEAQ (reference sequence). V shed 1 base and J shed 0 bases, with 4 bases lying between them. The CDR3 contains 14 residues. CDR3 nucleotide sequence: TGTGCCAGCAGCTTAGGTAGCTCCTACAATGAGCAGTTCTTC. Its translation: CASSLGSSYNEQFF.

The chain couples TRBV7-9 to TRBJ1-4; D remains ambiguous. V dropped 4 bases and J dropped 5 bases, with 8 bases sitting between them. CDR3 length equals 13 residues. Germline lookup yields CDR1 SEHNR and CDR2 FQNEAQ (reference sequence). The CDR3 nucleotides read TGTGCCAGCAGCTCCTTCCAAAATGAAAAACTGTTTTTT. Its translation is CASSSFQNEKLFF.

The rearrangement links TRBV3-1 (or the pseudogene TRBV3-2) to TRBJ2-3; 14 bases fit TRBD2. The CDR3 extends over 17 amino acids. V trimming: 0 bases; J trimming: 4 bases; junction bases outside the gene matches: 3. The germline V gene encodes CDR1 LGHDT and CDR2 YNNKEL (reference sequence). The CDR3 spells CASSQEGTSGGPDTQYF. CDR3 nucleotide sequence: TGTGCCAGCAGCCAAGAAGGGACTAGCGGGGGCCCAGATACGCAGTATTTT.

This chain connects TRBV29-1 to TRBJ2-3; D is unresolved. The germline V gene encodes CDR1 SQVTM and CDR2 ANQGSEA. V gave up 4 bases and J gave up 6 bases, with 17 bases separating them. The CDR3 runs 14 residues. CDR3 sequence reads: CSVVGAEVWDTQYF. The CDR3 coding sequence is TGCAGCGTTGTTGGCGCTGAGGTCTGGGATACGCAGTATTTT.

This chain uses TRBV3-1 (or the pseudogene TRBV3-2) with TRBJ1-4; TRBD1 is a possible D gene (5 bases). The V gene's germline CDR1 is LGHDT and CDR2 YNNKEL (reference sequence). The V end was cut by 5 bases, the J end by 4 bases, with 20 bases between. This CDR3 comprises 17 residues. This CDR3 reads CASSGTGRGENNEKLFF. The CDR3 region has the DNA TGTGCCAGCAGCGGGACTGGGAGGGGCGAGAATAATGAAAAACTGTTTTTT.

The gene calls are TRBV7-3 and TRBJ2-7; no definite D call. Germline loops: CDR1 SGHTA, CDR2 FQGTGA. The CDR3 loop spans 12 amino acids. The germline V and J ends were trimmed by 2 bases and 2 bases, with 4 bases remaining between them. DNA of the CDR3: TGTGCCAGCAGCTTAGGGACCTACGAGCAGTACTTC. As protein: CASSLGTYEQYF.

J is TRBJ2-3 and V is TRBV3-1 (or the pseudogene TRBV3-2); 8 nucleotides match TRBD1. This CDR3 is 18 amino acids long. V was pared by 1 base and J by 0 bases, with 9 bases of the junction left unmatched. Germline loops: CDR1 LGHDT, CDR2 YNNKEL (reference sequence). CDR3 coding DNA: TGTGCCAGCAGCCAAGCGGGGACAGGTACCACTAGCACAGATACGCAGTATTTT. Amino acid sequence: CASSQAGTGTTSTDTQYF.

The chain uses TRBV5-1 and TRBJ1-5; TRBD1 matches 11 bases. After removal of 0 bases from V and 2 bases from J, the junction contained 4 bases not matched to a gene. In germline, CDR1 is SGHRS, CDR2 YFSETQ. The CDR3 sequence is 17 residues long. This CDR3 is CASSLAGQGAGNQPQHF. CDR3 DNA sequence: TGCGCCAGCAGCTTGGCCGGACAGGGGGCCGGCAATCAGCCCCAGCATTTT.

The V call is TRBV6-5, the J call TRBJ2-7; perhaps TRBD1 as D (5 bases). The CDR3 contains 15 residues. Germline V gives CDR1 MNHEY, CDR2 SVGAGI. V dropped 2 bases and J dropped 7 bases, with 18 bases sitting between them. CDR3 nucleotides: TGTGCCAGCAGTTACCAGTCCACAGGAGAGATGGAGCAGTACTTC. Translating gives CASSYQSTGEMEQYF.

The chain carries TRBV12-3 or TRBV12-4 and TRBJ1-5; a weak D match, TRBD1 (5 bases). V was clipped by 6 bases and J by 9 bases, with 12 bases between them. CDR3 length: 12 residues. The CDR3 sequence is CASSGTPLPQHF. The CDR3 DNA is TGTGCCAGCAGCGGGACCCCCCTGCCCCAGCATTTT.

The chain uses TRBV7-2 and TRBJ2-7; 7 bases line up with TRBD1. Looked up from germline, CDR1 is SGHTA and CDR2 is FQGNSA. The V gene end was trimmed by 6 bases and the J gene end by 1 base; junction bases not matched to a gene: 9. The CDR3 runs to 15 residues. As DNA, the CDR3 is TGTGCCAGCAGTCGGGACAGCCCCCTATCCTACGAGCAGTACTTC. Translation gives CASSRDSPLSYEQYF.

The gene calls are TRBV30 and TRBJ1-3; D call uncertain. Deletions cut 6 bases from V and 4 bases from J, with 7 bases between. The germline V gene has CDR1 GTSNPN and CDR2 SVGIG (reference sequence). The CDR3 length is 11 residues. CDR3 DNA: TGTGCCTGTACCCCCGGAAACACCATATATTTT. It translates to CACTPGNTIYF.

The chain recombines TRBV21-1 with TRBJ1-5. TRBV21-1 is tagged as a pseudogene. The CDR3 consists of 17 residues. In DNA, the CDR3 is TGTGCCAGCAGCATCCGGGACGACATTTATAGCAATCAGCCCCAGCATTTT. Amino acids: CASSIRDDIYSNQPQHF.

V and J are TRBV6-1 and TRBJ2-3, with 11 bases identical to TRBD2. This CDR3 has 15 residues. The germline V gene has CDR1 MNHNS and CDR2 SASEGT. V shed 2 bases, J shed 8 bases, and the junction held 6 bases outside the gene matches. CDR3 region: CASSETSGGGGTQYF. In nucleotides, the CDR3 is TGTGCCAGCAGTGAAACTAGCGGGGGCGGAGGTACGCAGTATTTT.

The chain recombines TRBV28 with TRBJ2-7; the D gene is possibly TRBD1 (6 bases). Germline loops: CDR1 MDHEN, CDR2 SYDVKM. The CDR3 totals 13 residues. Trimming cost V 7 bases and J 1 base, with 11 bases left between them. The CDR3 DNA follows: TGTGCCAGCACCGCAGGGGCGTCCTACGAGCAGTACTTC. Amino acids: CASTAGASYEQYF.

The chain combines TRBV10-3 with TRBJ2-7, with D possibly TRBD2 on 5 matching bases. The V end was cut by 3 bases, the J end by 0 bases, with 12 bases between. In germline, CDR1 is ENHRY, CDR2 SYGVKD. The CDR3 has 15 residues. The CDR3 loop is CAISDRGRVSYEQYF. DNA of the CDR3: TGTGCCATCAGTGATCGGGGTAGGGTCTCCTACGAGCAGTACTTC.

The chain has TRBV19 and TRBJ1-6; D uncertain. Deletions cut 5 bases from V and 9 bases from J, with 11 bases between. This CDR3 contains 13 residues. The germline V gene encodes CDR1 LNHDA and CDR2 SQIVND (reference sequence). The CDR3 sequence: CASSLGQSSPLHF. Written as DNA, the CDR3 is TGTGCCAGTAGTCTAGGGCAGAGTTCACCCCTCCACTTT. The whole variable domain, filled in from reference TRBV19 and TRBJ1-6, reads DGGITQSPKYLFRKEGQNVTLSCEQNLNHDAMYWYRQDPGQGLRLIYYSQIVNDFQKGDIAEGYSVSREKKESFPLTVTSAQKNPTAFYLCASSLGQSSPLHFGNGTRLTVT.